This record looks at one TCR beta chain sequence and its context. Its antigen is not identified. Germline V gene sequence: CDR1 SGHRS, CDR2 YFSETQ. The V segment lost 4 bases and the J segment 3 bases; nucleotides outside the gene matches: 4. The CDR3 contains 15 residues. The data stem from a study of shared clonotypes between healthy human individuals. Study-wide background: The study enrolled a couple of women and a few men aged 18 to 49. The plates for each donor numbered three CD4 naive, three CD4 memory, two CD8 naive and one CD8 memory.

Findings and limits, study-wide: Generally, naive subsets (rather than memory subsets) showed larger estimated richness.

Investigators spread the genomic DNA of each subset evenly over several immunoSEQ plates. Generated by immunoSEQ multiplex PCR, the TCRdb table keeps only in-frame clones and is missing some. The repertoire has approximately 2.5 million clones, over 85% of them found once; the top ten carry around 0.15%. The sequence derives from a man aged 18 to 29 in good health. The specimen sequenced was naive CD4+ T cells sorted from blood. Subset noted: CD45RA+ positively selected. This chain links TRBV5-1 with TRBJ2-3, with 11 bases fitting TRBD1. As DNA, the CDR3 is TGCGCCAGCAGCCCCGGACAGGGGGCTACAGATACGCAGTATTTT. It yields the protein CASSPGQGATDTQYF.